The clone carrying this TCR beta chain was recorded a few times. Its antigen is currently unknown. Germline lookup yields CDR1 DFQATT and CDR2 SNEGSKA (reference sequence). The junction had 10 bases not matched to a gene; V was cut back by 5 bases and J by 7 bases. The CDR3 consists of 15 residues. This sample is drawn from a study of T cells in Graves' hyperthyroidism and ophthalmopathy. Study-level findings and limits: The model foresaw ophthalmopathy a median roughly 6.3 months prior to onset.

RNA transcripts were the template for amplifying TCR beta CDR3 regions. An initial round of RT-PCR targeting the TCR CDR3 relied on the HTBI primer set. TCRdb itself ran the multiplex PCR reads through MiXCR, one entry per CDR3 protein. The sample has 300,000 to 500,000 distinct CDR3 sequences, over 12% seen once. The cohort's ophthalmopathy patients, a group with duration under 3 months, had a Clinical Activity Score of at least 3 and a NOSPECS grade of at least 4. Uncontrolled infections, other autoimmune diseases, pregnancy or lactation led to exclusion of patients. The material sequenced was blood. The V call is TRBV20-1, the J call TRBJ2-5; TRBD2 aligns across 13 bases. This sequence was found in a man aged 50 to 59 with Graves' ophthalmopathy. The CDR3 region has the DNA TGCAGTGCTCCCGCCGGACTAGCGGGAGTGGGGACCCAGTACTTC. Its translation: CSAPAGLAGVGTQYF.